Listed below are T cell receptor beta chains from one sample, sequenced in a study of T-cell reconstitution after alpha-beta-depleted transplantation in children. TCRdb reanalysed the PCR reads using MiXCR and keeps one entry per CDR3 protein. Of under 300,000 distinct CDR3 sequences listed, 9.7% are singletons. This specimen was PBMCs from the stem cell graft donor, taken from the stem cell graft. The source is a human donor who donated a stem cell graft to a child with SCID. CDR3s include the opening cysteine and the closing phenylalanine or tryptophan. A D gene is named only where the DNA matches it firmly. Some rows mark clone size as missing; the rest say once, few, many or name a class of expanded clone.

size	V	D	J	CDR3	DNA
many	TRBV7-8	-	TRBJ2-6	CASSLDSRVLTF	TGTGCCAGCAGCTTAGACAGCCGGGTCCTGACTTTC
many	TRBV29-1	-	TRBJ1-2	CSVAQGDYGYTF	TGCAGCGTTGCACAGGGAGACTATGGCTACACCTTC
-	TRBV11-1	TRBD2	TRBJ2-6	CASSLGLGIAGPSGANVPPF	TGTGCCAGCAGCTTAGGTTTGGGAATAGCGGGGCCCTCTGGGGCCAACGTCCCGCCTTTC
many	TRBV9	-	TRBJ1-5	CASSVDIGQPQHF	TGTGCCAGCAGCGTAGATATCGGTCAGCCCCAGCATTTT
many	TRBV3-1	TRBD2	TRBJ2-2	CASSPQIIAGAAPSDTGELFF	TGTGCCAGCAGCCCCCAAATTATAGCGGGGGCCGCCCCATCGGACACCGGGGAGCTGTTTTTT
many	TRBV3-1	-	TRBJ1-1	CASSQTAMNTEAFF	TGTGCCAGCAGCCAGACAGCCATGAACACTGAAGCTTTCTTT
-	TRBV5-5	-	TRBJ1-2	CASSLAGYSEGRYTF	TGTGCCAGCAGCTTGGCCGGTTATTCGGAGGGACGCTACACCTTC
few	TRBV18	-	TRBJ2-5	CASSDNIQETQYF	TGTGCCAGCTCCGACAATATCCAAGAGACCCAGTACTTC
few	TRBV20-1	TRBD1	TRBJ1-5	CSARGGQGRNQPQHF	TGCAGTGCTAGGGGGGGACAGGGGAGGAATCAGCCCCAGCATTTT
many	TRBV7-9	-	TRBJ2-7	CASSPRASYEQYF	TGTGCCAGCAGCCCCAGAGCCTCCTACGAGCAGTACTTC
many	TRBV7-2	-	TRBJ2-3	CASSPQGRPSTDTQYF	TGTGCCAGCAGCCCTCAGGGGCGCCCTAGCACAGATACGCAGTATTTT
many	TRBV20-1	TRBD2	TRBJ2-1	CSARGRGGGVYNEQFF	TGCAGTGCTAGAGGACGGGGCGGGGGAGTTTACAATGAGCAGTTCTTC
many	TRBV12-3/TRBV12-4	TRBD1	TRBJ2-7	CASSLRQGADEQYF	TGTGCCAGCAGTCTGAGACAGGGGGCCGACGAGCAGTACTTC
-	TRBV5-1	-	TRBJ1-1	CASSPLDRLNTEAFF	TGCGCCAGCAGCCCATTAGACAGACTGAACACTGAAGCTTTCTTT
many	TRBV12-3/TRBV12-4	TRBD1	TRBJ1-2	CASRPLRDRDYGYTF	TGTGCCAGCAGACCCCTCCGGGACAGGGACTATGGCTACACCTTC
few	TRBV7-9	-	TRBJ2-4	CASSSPFLHQNIQYF	TGTGCCAGCAGCTCCCCCTTCTTGCACCAAAACATTCAGTACTTC
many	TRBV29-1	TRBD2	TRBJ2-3	CSVEDRGDPDTQYF	TGCAGCGTTGAAGATCGGGGGGACCCAGATACGCAGTATTTT
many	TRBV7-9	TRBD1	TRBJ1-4	CASSLAPLDREGEKLFF	TGTGCCAGCAGCTTAGCCCCATTGGACAGGGAAGGTGAAAAACTGTTTTTT
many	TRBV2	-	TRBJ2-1	CASQEGGPYNEQFF	TGTGCCAGCCAGGAGGGGGGACCCTACAATGAGCAGTTCTTC
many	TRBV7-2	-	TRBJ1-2	CASSSPEDGYTF	TGTGCCAGCAGCTCCCCCGAGGATGGCTACACCTTC
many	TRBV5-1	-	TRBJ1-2	CASSGAGNLPDPVAF	TGCGCCAGCAGCGGCGCAGGCAACCTTCCGGATCCCGTCGCCTTC
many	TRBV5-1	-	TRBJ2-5	CASSRIRDSFQETQYF	TGCGCCAGCAGCCGGATCCGAGACAGCTTCCAAGAGACCCAGTACTTC
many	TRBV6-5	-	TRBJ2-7	CASSYGAEQYF	TGTGCCAGCAGTTACGGGGCCGAGCAGTACTTC
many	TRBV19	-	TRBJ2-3	CASSLGHSPSDTQYF	TGTGCCAGTAGTCTGGGGCACAGCCCTAGTGATACGCAGTATTTT
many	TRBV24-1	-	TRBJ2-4	CAYQPVETDIQYF	TGTGCCTATCAGCCTGTTGAGACTGACATTCAGTACTTC
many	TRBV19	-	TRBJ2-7	CASSISSVGPYEQYF	TGTGCCAGTAGTATCTCCTCGGTTGGGCCCTACGAGCAGTACTTC
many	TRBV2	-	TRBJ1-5	CASSPRAGYLNQPQHF	TGTGCCAGCAGCCCCCGGGCAGGGTATCTCAATCAGCCCCAGCATTTT
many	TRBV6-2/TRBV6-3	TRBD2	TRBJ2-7	CASSYMLAGAYEQYF	TGTGCCAGCAGTTACATGCTAGCGGGGGCTTACGAGCAGTACTTC
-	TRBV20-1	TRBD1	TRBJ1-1	CSATGTGRLLNTEAFF	TGCAGTGCGACCGGGACAGGGAGACTCCTGAACACTGAAGCTTTCTTT
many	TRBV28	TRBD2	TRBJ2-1	CASSSGTSATNEQFF	TGTGCCAGCAGTTCCGGGACTAGCGCGACCAATGAGCAGTTCTTC
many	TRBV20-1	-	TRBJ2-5	CSARGGQETQYF	TGCAGTGCTAGAGGCGGACAAGAGACCCAGTACTTC
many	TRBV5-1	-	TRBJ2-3	CASTGFHGADTQYF	TGCGCCAGCACGGGGTTCCACGGGGCAGATACGCAGTATTTT
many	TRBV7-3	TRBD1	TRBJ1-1	CASSRTGLDTEAFF	TGTGCCAGCAGCAGGACAGGGCTCGACACTGAAGCTTTCTTT
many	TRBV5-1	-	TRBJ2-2	CASSLGPGDTGELFF	TGCGCCAGCAGCCTCGGGCCCGGGGACACCGGGGAGCTGTTTTTT
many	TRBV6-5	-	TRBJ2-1	CASSYSVTSSYNEQFF	TGTGCCAGCAGTTACTCCGTCACGAGCTCCTACAATGAGCAGTTCTTC
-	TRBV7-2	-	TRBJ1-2	CASSLRGPGVLSGYTF	TGTGCCAGCAGCTTACGGGGGCCTGGCGTCCTATCGGGCTACACCTTC
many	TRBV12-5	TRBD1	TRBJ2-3	CASGLVRDRGADTQYF	TGTGCTAGTGGTTTGGTTCGGGACAGGGGTGCAGATACGCAGTATTTT
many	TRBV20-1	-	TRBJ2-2	CSARDPGWGSNTGELFF	TGCAGTGCTAGAGATCCCGGGTGGGGTTCGAACACCGGGGAGCTGTTTTTT
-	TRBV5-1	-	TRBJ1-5	CASSPLDSFNQPQHF	TGCGCCAGCAGCCCGCTGGACAGCTTCAATCAGCCCCAGCATTTT
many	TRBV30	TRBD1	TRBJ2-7	CAWLDRGRTYEQYF	TGTGCCTGGCTCGACAGGGGGCGCACCTACGAGCAGTACTTC
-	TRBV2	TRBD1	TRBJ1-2	CASRPGGRNYGYTF	TGTGCCAGCAGACCAGGGGGACGGAACTATGGCTACACCTTC
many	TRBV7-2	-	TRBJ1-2	CASSLRMEAANTF	TGTGCCAGCAGCTTAAGAATGGAGGCAGCTAACACCTTC
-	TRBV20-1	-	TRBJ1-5	CSAQGYSNQPQHF	TGCAGTGCGCAGGGTTATAGCAATCAGCCCCAGCATTTT
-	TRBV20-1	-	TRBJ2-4	CSARVGGRFNFQYF	TGCAGTGCTAGAGTCGGAGGGCGGTTCAACTTTCAGTACTTC
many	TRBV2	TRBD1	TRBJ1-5	CASSGDRGDQPQHF	TGTGCCAGCAGTGGAGACAGGGGCGATCAGCCCCAGCATTTT